This TCR beta chain was retrieved from a study of cytomegalovirus exposure and HLA in healthy donors. Concerning this clone: Its target is unknown.

Notes on the study in general: In a later analysis, a genetic analysis reported fewer productive-TCR N-insertions in an Asian-associated ancestry cluster than the cohort average.

This PCR relied on a set of 60 Vbeta primers and 13 Jbeta primers. Only in-frame clones appear in the TCRdb table, and some are missing; sequencing was by immunoSEQ multiplex PCR. The sample records 200,000 to 250,000 clones, roughly four fifths being singletons. Sequencing was carried out using PBMCs. This receptor was obtained from a woman aged 40 to 55 in good health and CMV-seronegative.

CDR3 region: CASSSSGGAQETQYF. The DNA for the CDR3 is TGTGCCAGCAGCTCCAGCGGGGGGGCCCAAGAGACCCAGTACTTC. The rearrangement uses TRBV7-3 and TRBJ2-5; TRBD2 matches 10 bases. Germline assignment: CDR1 SGHTA and CDR2 FQGTGA. This CDR3 comprises 15 residues. V trimming: 4 bases; J trimming: 1 base; junction bases outside the gene matches: 3.